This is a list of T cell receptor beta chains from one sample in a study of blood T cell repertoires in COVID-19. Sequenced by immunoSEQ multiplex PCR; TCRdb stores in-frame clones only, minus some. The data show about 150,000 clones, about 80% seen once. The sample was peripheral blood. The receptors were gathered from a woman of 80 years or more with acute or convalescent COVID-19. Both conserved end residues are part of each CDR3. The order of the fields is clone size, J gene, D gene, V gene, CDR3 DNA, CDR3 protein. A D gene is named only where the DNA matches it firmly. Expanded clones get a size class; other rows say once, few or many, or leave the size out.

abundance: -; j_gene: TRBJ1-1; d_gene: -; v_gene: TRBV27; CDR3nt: TGTGCCAGCAGTTTAATTACAGGGAACACTGAAGCTTTCTTT; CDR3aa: CASSLITGNTEAFF
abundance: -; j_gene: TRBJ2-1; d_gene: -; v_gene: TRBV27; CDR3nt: TGTGCCAGCAGTTTGACCAGGGGTCACGGGAATGAGCAGTTCTTC; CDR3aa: CASSLTRGHGNEQFF
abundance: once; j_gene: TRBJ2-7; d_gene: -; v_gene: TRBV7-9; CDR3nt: TGTGCCAGCAGCACCGACAGCTACGAGCAGTACTTC; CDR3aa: CASSTDSYEQYF
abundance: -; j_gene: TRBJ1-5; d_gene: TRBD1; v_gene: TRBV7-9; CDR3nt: TGTGCCAGCAGCCGGACAGGGCTCAATCAGCCCCAGCATTTT; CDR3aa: CASSRTGLNQPQHF
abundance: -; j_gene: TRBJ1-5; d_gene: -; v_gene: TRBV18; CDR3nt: TGTGCCAGCTCGCCTGACGGCGGAAGACATCAGCCCCAGCATTTT; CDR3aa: CASSPDGGRHQPQHF
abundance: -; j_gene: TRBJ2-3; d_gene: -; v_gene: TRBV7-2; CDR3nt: TGTGCCAGCAGCTTAGGGTTCACTGCGGAACCTAGCACAGATACGCAGTATTTT; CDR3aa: CASSLGFTAEPSTDTQYF
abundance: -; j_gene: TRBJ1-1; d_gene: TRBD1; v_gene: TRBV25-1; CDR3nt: TGTGCCAGCAGTAACAGGGGATATTACACTGAAGCTTTCTTT; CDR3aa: CASSNRGYYTEAFF
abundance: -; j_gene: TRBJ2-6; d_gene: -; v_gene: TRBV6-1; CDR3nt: TGTGCCAGCAGTGAAGTGAAGAGAATCCCTTCTGGGGCCAACGTCCTGACTTTC; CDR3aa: CASSEVKRIPSGANVLTF
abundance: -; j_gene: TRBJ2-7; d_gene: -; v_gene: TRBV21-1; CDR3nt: TGTGCCTTCGCAGGGGAATCCTACGAGCAGTACTTC; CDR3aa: CAFAGESYEQYF
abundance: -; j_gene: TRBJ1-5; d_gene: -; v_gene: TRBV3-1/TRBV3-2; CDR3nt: TGTGCCAGCAGCCAAGGAGTTAGTGGCAATCAGCCCCAGCATTTT; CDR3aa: CASSQGVSGNQPQHF
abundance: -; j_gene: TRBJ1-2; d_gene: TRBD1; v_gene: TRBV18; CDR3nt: TGTGCCAGCTCAGCTCCGGGACAGGGGGCTTTATTTTCCTATGGCTACACCTTC; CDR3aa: CASSAPGQGALFSYGYTF
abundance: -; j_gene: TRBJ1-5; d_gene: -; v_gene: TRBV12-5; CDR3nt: TGTGCTAGTGGGGGGACAATAAATCAGCCCCAGCATTTT; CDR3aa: CASGGTINQPQHF
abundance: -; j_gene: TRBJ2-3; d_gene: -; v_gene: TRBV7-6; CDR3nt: TGTGCCAGCAGGTTAAGGCAGGGCGGCACAGATACGCAGTATTTT; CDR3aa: CASRLRQGGTDTQYF
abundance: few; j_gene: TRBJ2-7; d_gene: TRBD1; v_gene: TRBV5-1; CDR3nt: TGCGCCAGCAGCACCTACCGGGACAGGCACTACGAGCAGTACTTC; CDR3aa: CASSTYRDRHYEQYF
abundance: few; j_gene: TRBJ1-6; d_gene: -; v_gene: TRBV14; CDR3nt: TGTGCCAGCAGCCAAATCGGGAATTCACCCCTCCACTTT; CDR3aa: CASSQIGNSPLHF
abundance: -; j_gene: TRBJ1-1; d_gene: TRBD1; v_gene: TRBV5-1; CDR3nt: TGCGCCAGCAGCTTCTCAGGACAGGTTGGGAGCACTGAAGCTTTCTTT; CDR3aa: CASSFSGQVGSTEAFF
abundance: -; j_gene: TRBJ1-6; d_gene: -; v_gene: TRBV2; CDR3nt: TGTGCCAGCACCTTAGATTCACCCCTCCACTTT; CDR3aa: CASTLDSPLHF
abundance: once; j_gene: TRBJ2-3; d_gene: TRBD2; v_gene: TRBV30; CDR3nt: TGTGCCTGGAGCACAGTAGGCGGGGGGCGCACAGATACGCAGTATTTT; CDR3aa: CAWSTVGGGRTDTQYF